These 10 T cell receptor beta chains share one sample of origin, sequenced in a study of blood T cell repertoires in COVID-19. The repertoire was sequenced with immunoSEQ multiplex PCR; TCRdb's copy has only in-frame clones and lacks some. Among 120,000 or so clones listed, roughly four fifths were seen once. The sequenced sample was peripheral blood. The receptors shown here come from a human donor in a cohort sampled during active COVID-19.

This chain joins TRBV5-6 and TRBJ2-7; D is perhaps TRBD1 (5 bases). The ends were cut back, 4 bases at V and 7 bases at J, with 15 bases in the middle. Germline V gene lookup returns CDR1 SGHDT and CDR2 YYEEEE. This CDR3 comprises 13 residues. The CDR3 DNA sequence: TGTGCCAGCAGCGACCGCAGGGTGGGGGAGCAGTACTTC. It codes for CASSDRRVGEQYF.

The chain combines TRBV10-1 with TRBJ2-1, with 8 bases matching TRBD1. Germline V CDR1 and CDR2: WNHNN, SYGVQD (reference sequence). The CDR3 spans 16 residues. J was trimmed by 9 bases and V by 0 bases; bases with no gene match: 10. In DNA form, the CDR3 reads TGCGCCAGCAGTGAGTCTACTGGACAGGGTAAGGGTGAGCAGTTCTTC. This codes for CASSESTGQGKGEQFF.

The gene calls are TRBV11-3 and TRBJ1-2, with 11 bases identical to TRBD1. The trim removed 5 bases at V and 0 bases at J, leaving 11 bases unmatched. The CDR3 runs 18 residues. Germline values: CDR1 SGHNT, CDR2 YENEEA. CDR3 sequence: CASSPTLRTGGANYGYTF. DNA of the CDR3: TGTGCCAGCAGCCCTACACTCCGGACAGGGGGCGCTAACTATGGCTACACCTTC. The entire variable domain, with the rest obtained from reference TRBV11-3 and TRBJ1-2, is as follows: EAGVVQSPRYKIIEKKQPVAFWCNPISGHNTLYWYLQNLGQGPELLIRYENEEAVDDSQLPKDRFSAERLKGVDSTLKIQPAELGDSAVYLCASSPTLRTGGANYGYTFGSGTRLTVV.

The CDR3 protein is CASSHKLTGRGNTEAFF. CDR3 nucleotide sequence: TGCGCCAGCAGCCACAAGCTTACAGGGAGAGGGAACACTGAAGCTTTCTTT. This sequence joins TRBV4-1 and TRBJ1-1, with D tentatively TRBD1 (6 bases). The germline gives CDR1 MGHRA, CDR2 YSYEKL. Trimming left V 3 bases short and J 1 base short, with 18 bases between. The CDR3 is made up of 17 amino acids.

This chain connects TRBV5-6 to TRBJ2-1; tentative D call: TRBD2 (5 bases). Germline CDR1 SGHDT, CDR2 YYEEEE. There are 16 residues in the CDR3. The germline V and J ends were trimmed by 1 base and 6 bases, with 17 bases remaining between them. For the CDR3, the DNA is TGTGCCAGCAGCTTGATGAGCGGCTCCACCTCCAATGAGCAGTTCTTC. Translated: CASSLMSGSTSNEQFF.

The chain recombines TRBV6-2 or TRBV6-3 with TRBJ2-1; weak D call: TRBD2 (7 bases). The germline gives CDR1 MNHEY, CDR2 SVGEGT. V dropped 6 bases and J dropped 5 bases, with 20 bases sitting between them. The CDR3 covers 16 residues. In nucleotides, the CDR3 is TGTGCCAGCAGCCACCGCTCGGCGGGGGCCAACAATGAGCAGTTCTTC. Translated, it gives CASSHRSAGANNEQFF.

The chain carries TRBV5-6 and TRBJ2-7; D gene unclear. V was cut by 0 bases and J by 0 bases, with 13 bases left in between. The germline CDR1 and CDR2 sequences are SGHDT and YYEEEE. This CDR3 is 16 amino acids long. The CDR3: CASSLGWAESSYEQYF. The CDR3 nucleotides are TGTGCCAGCAGCTTGGGGTGGGCAGAGAGCTCCTACGAGCAGTACTTC.

V gene TRBV6-1 combines with J gene TRBJ1-6; a possible D gene is TRBD1 (5 bases). Germline V gene data show CDR1 as MNHNS and CDR2 as SASEGT. This CDR3 spans 15 amino acids. The V end was cut by 1 base, the J end by 7 bases, with 11 bases between. The CDR3 DNA is TGTGCCAGCAGTGAAGTCTTGGGGGGGAATTCACCCCTCCACTTT. It yields the protein CASSEVLGGNSPLHF.

CDR3 amino acids: CASSAGTPNNSPLHF. In nucleotides, the CDR3 is TGCGCCAGCAGTGCGGGAACACCCAATAATTCACCCCTCCACTTT. The chain has TRBV10-1 and TRBJ1-6; D unresolved. Deletions cut 4 bases from V and 5 bases from J, with 12 bases between. From germline, CDR1 is WNHNN and CDR2 SYGVQD (reference sequence). This CDR3 contains 15 residues.

J is TRBJ1-2 and V is TRBV6-5; D gene unclear. CDR1 is MNHEY, CDR2 SVGAGI, per germline. V gave up 0 bases and J gave up 2 bases, with 10 bases separating them. The CDR3 runs to 15 residues. Here the CDR3 reads CASSYSGRSNYGYTF. Here the CDR3 DNA reads TGTGCCAGCAGTTACTCGGGCAGGTCGAACTATGGCTACACCTTC.